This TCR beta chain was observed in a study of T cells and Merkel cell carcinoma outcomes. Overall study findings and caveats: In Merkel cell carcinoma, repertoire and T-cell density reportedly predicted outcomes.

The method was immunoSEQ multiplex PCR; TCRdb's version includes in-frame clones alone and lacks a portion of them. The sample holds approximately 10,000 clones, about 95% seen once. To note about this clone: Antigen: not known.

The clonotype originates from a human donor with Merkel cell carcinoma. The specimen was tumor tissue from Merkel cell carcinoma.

This chain's CDR3 is CASSIEIGPYEQYF. In DNA, the CDR3 is TGTGCCAGTAGTATCGAAATAGGCCCCTACGAGCAGTACTTC. The rearrangement uses TRBV19 and TRBJ2-7; no clear D. The ends were cut back, 3 bases at V and 2 bases at J, with 11 bases in the middle. The CDR3 has 14 amino acids. The germline CDR1 and CDR2 sequences are LNHDA and SQIVND (reference sequence).